The 10 T cell receptor delta chains presented below share a single source sample, sequenced in a study of γδ T cells in repeated Plasmodium falciparum infection. TCRdb re-called the multiplex PCR reads using CATT. The sample shows about 93,000 delta-chain clones, roughly 0.98% of them seen only once. Bulk repertoires came from Vgamma9/Vdelta2+ or Vdelta2-negative gammadelta T cells flow-sorted from PBMC. The sequencing sample was made of gamma-delta T cells from blood. The origin of the receptors is a pool of human donors (malaria-infected and uninfected, not separated).

This clone was seen at least ten times. With only one base between it and a far larger clone, this is likely a read error. This CDR3 is also generated by other DNA sequences in the sample. The rearrangement links TRDV1 to TRDJ1; D may be TRDD2 (5 bases). Trimming removed 0 bases from V and 8 bases from J, with 22 bases in between. Per the germline V gene, CDR1 is TSWWSYY and CDR2 is QGS. The CDR3 runs to 17 residues. CDR3 sequence reads: CALGELLRSELSSKLIF. In DNA form, the CDR3 reads TGTGCTCTTGGGGAACTCCTACGGTCGGAGCTGTCTAGCAAACTCATCTTT.

Turning to this clone: A read error is the likely source, as a far larger clone sits one nucleotide away. At the DNA level, this CDR3 is encoded by other sequences in the same sample as well. The chain employs TRDV1 and TRDJ1; D unresolved. Here the J gene came from matching the DNA to germline, since TCRdb omits it. Trimming cost V 3 bases and J 4 bases, with 27 bases left between them. The germline V gene has CDR1 TSWWSYY and CDR2 QGS. This CDR3 comprises 19 residues. In DNA form, the CDR3 reads TGTGCTCTTGGGGACGGAAAGTTAACTCCTGGCGTTAACCTCGATAAACTCATCTTT. This gives the protein CALGDGKLTPGVNLDKLIF.

This clone was seen a few times. A far larger clone is one base from this, pointing to a likely read error. Other DNA sequences of this sample code for an identical CDR3. V gene TRDV1 combines with J gene TRDJ1; no clear D. TCRdb is silent on the J gene; assignment here came from matching the DNA to germline. CDR1 TSWWSYY and CDR2 QGS come from the germline V gene. The CDR3 runs to 19 residues. Trimming took 1 base from V and 0 from J, leaving 21 bases between them. The CDR3 DNA reads as TGTGCTCTTGGGGAACCCTCGGACAGGCTTTATCCCTACACCGATAAACTCATCTTT. Amino acid sequence: CALGEPSDRLYPYTDKLIF.

This clone was detected ten times or more. The chain combines TRDV1 with TRDJ1; D might be TRDD3 (7 bases). The CDR3 spans 19 residues. The V end was cut by 4 bases, the J end by 0 bases, with 24 bases between. The germline CDR1 and CDR2 sequences are TSWWSYY and QGS. CDR3 DNA sequence: TGTGCTCTTGGGGGCCTTCCCGCGTACTGGGGCCAGTACACCGATAAACTCATCTTT. Protein sequence: CALGGLPAYWGQYTDKLIF.

A remark on this clone: This likely reflects a read error, since a far larger clone is one base away. The sample contains more than one DNA sequence encoding this CDR3. V and J are TRDV1 and TRDJ2; 9 bases fit TRDD3. J gave up 0 bases and V 9 bases, and 17 bases lay outside the gene matches. The CDR3 covers 19 residues. Germline CDR1 is TSWWSYY and CDR2 is QGS. The CDR3 sequence is CALITNWGGYPALTAQLFF. The CDR3 region has the DNA TGTGCTCTCATCACGAACTGGGGGGGATACCCAGCTTTGACAGCACAACTCTTCTTT.

With respect to this clone: TCRdb records a much larger clone's protein for this DNA, with a difference at residue 3 that likely arises from a read error; the protein given is the translation of the DNA. This sequence joins TRDV2 and TRDJ1; D is ambiguous. This CDR3 is 16 amino acids long. Germline CDR1 GEAIGNYY, CDR2 EKD. This chain's CDR3 is CAWDTHLTKNTDKLIF. CDR3 DNA sequence: TGTGCCTGGGACACCCACCTGACAAAAAACACCGATAAACTCATCTTT.

This clone has just a few counts. At one of its ends the junction is not consistent with the germline gene, which may arise from a read error. The sample has other DNA sequences that encode this CDR3 too. The chain couples TRDV1 to TRDJ1; D may be TRDD3 (6 bases). The germline gives CDR1 TSWWSYY, CDR2 QGS. CDR3 length equals 11 residues. In DNA form, the CDR3 reads TGTGCCCTTACGGATACCGATAAACTCATCTTC. Protein product: CALTDTDKLIF.

Relative to its sample, this clone is medium-sized. Other DNA sequences of this sample code for an identical CDR3. V is TRDV1 and J is TRDJ2, with D tentatively TRDD2 or TRDD3 (5 bases each). Germline V lookup: CDR1 TSWWSYY, CDR2 QGS. V was trimmed by 0 bases and J by 0 bases, leaving 29 bases between them. The CDR3 is 23 amino acids. The CDR3 bases are TGTGCTCTTGGGGAACTGTTGCCTCTCCTATACTACTTGGGGCCCTCTTTGACAGCACAACTCTTCTTT. This gives the protein CALGELLPLLYYLGPSLTAQLFF.

The sample holds many counts of this clone. The chain links TRDV2 to TRDJ1; 10 nucleotides match TRDD3. No J segment appears in TCRdb, so it was assigned here by matching the sequence to germline. This CDR3 has 17 amino acids. V gave up 3 bases and J gave up 4 bases; unmatched junction bases: 13. Germline V CDR1 and CDR2: GEAIGNYY, EKD. CDR3 loop: CACDPVLGDPNFDKLIF. CDR3 coding DNA: TGTGCCTGTGACCCCGTACTGGGGGATCCTAATTTCGATAAACTCATCTTT.

This clone was detected a few times. For this DNA, TCRdb reports the protein of a much larger clone, which diverges at residue 5, most likely from a read error; the protein presented here is translated directly from the DNA. This chain links TRDV1 with TRDJ2; D gene ambiguous. Germline V CDR1 and CDR2: TSWWSYY, QGS. The CDR3 consists of 23 residues. V was shortened by 6 bases and J by 0 bases, with 35 bases between the two germline ends. The DNA for the CDR3 is TGTGCTCTTGGTACCCCCTCGATCTACCCGAGATTCCCCCCGTCCTCTTTGACAGCACAACTCTTCTTT. Its translation: CALGTPSIYPRFPPSSLTAQLFF.